Each of the 15 T cell receptor beta chains below was sequenced from the same sample in a study of beta chain features in type 1 diabetes. Expressed TCRB transcripts were sequenced, since all the RNA that had been isolated was reverse transcribed. Profiled with immunoSEQ multiplex PCR; TCRdb holds only in-frame clones, not every one. The table includes hundreds of thousands of clones, 25% to 35% detected once. The sequenced material came from naive CD4+ T cells from blood. The source is a man aged 18 to 35 in good health.

This chain joins TRBV15 and TRBJ2-7, with 10 nucleotides matching TRBD1. After removal of 4 bases from V and 2 bases from J, the junction contained 5 bases not matched to a gene. CDR1 LNHNV and CDR2 YYDKDF come from the germline V gene (reference sequence). The CDR3 has 15 amino acids. Written as DNA, the CDR3 is TGTGCCACCAGCAACCGGGACAGGGGCCCCTACGAGCAGTACTTC. Its translation is CATSNRDRGPYEQYF.

V gene TRBV15 combines with J gene TRBJ2-3; TRBD2 agrees at 7 bases. The germline CDR1 and CDR2 sequences are LNHNV and YYDKDF (reference sequence). V lost 0 bases, J lost 4 bases, and 10 bases stayed unmatched. CDR3 length: 17 amino acids. CDR3 loop: CATSRDWGGGSSDTQYF. The CDR3 region has the DNA TGTGCCACCAGCAGAGATTGGGGTGGCGGGAGTTCAGATACGCAGTATTTT.

This clone was observed a handful of times. In the same sample, other DNA sequences code for this CDR3. The chain combines TRBV7-2 with TRBJ2-1; 9 nucleotides align to TRBD2. Trimming cost V 2 bases and J 4 bases; bases outside gene matches: 0. Germline CDR1 reads SGHTA; CDR2 reads FQGNSA. The CDR3 runs to 14 residues. The CDR3 sequence is CASSLLAGYNEQFF. CDR3 bases: TGTGCCAGCAGCTTACTAGCGGGATACAATGAGCAGTTCTTC.

This clone was seen only a few times. V usage is TRBV25-1 and J usage is TRBJ2-7, with 8 bases fitting TRBD2. Germline CDR1 and CDR2: MGHDK and SYGVNS. This CDR3 has 15 residues. V shed 3 bases and J 4 bases; nucleotides not matched to a gene: 8. CDR3 loop: CASSEQAGVGYEQYF. For the CDR3, the DNA is TGTGCCAGCAGTGAGCAAGCGGGAGTAGGGTACGAGCAGTACTTC.

V is TRBV30 and J is TRBJ1-5, with 9 bases matching TRBD1. The length of the CDR3 is 15 residues. Per the germline V gene, CDR1 is GTSNPN and CDR2 is SVGIG (reference sequence). V trimming: 3 bases; J trimming: 1 base; junction bases outside the gene matches: 4. The CDR3 sequence is CAWRSQGASNQPQHF. CDR3 in DNA: TGTGCCTGGAGGTCACAGGGGGCGAGCAATCAGCCCCAGCATTTT.

This clone was counted only a few times. The chain employs TRBV6-1 and TRBJ2-7, with a tentative D call TRBD1 (7 bases). The germline CDR1 and CDR2 sequences are MNHNS and SASEGT. V was clipped by 8 bases and J by 6 bases, with 14 bases between them. The CDR3 spans 12 residues. CDR3: CASDRDLVEQYF. CDR3 in DNA: TGTGCCAGCGACAGGGACTTGGTCGAGCAGTACTTC.

This rearrangement joins TRBV7-2 to TRBJ1-3, with 7 bases that match TRBD1. There are 16 residues in the CDR3. Trimming at V came to 4 bases and at J to 1 base, leaving 7 bases not matched to a gene. Per germline, CDR1 SGHTA and CDR2 FQGNSA. The CDR3 coding sequence is TGTGCCAGCAGCTGGGGACAGTTGGGATCTGGAAACACCATATATTTT. This codes for CASSWGQLGSGNTIYF.

The chain recombines TRBV30 with TRBJ2-6; tentative D call: TRBD2 (5 bases). The V end lost 4 bases, the J end lost 0 bases, and 10 bases lay between the germline ends. The CDR3 has 15 amino acids. Germline V gene lookup returns CDR1 GTSNPN and CDR2 SVGIG (reference sequence). In nucleotides, the CDR3 is TGTGCCTGGAAAGGACGGGGCTCTGGGGCCAACGTCCTGACTTTC. Translated: CAWKGRGSGANVLTF.

The chain uses TRBV7-2 and TRBJ2-5; D is unresolved. This CDR3 has 14 residues. V lost 1 base to trimming and J lost 1 base, with 7 bases between them. Per germline, CDR1 SGHTA and CDR2 FQGNSA. CDR3 in amino acids: CASSLVAAQETQYF. The CDR3 nucleotides are TGTGCCAGCAGCTTAGTTGCGGCCCAAGAGACCCAGTACTTC.

This clone turned up a few times. The chain is built from TRBV4-3 and TRBJ2-7, with 7 bases identical to TRBD2. Germline trimming cut 1 base from V and 0 bases from J; bases unmatched to any gene: 6. This CDR3 region has 16 residues. Germline CDR1 LGHNA, CDR2 YSLEER. This chain's CDR3 is CASSQGYQRDSYEQYF. In DNA form, the CDR3 reads TGCGCCAGCAGCCAAGGTTACCAGCGGGACTCCTACGAGCAGTACTTC.

This clone turned up a few times. The J gene is TRBJ2-7, the V gene TRBV7-9; 7 nucleotides line up with TRBD1. The CDR3 spans 17 residues. CDR1 and CDR2 (germline): SEHNR, FQNEAQ (reference sequence). Trimming at V came to 5 bases and at J to 4 bases, leaving 17 bases not matched to a gene. The CDR3: CASSAKRGQRIPYEQYF. The CDR3 coding sequence is TGTGCCAGCAGCGCGAAAAGGGGACAGAGAATCCCATACGAGCAGTACTTC.

CDR3 bases: TGTGCCTGGAACGACAGTCCCTACGAGCAGTACTTC. Its protein product is CAWNDSPYEQYF. The chain combines TRBV30 with TRBJ2-7, with D tentatively TRBD1 (5 bases). This CDR3 is 12 amino acids long. Trimming stripped 4 bases from V and 2 bases from J, with 9 bases between. Germline V gives CDR1 GTSNPN, CDR2 SVGIG (reference sequence).

This clone was detected only a few times. The rearrangement joins TRBV28 to TRBJ2-1, with 7 bases aligning to TRBD2. V gave up 2 bases and J gave up 7 bases; unmatched junction bases: 5. Germline V gives CDR1 MDHEN, CDR2 SYDVKM. This CDR3 contains 14 residues. CDR3 in amino acids: CASSLGTMGNEQFF. The CDR3 coding sequence is TGTGCCAGCAGTTTAGGGACTATGGGAAATGAGCAGTTCTTC. Looking up the rest from reference TRBV28 and TRBJ2-1 gives the full variable domain: DVKVTQSSRYLVKRTGEKVFLECVQDMDHENMFWYRQDPGLGLRLIYFSYDVKMKEKGDIPEGYSVSREKKERFSLILESASTNQTSMYLCASSLGTMGNEQFFGPGTRLTVL.

The chain carries TRBV28 and TRBJ2-1, with D perhaps matching TRBD2 (5 bases). The length of the CDR3 is 13 residues. V lost 2 bases, J lost 4 bases, and 6 bases lay in between. Germline CDR1 is MDHEN and CDR2 is SYDVKM. The CDR3 sequence is CASSLREYNEQFF. The CDR3 DNA is TGTGCCAGCAGTTTAAGGGAGTACAATGAGCAGTTCTTC.

This clone was seen a handful of times. The J gene is TRBJ2-7, the V gene TRBV7-9; TRBD1 is a possible D gene (5 bases). Trimming took 5 bases from V and 1 from J, leaving 12 bases between them. The CDR3 extends over 14 amino acids. Germline V lookup: CDR1 SEHNR, CDR2 FQNEAQ (reference sequence). CDR3 sequence (DNA): TGTGCCAGCAGCCGGACACCGATTTCCTACGAGCAGTACTTC. Translating gives CASSRTPISYEQYF. The whole variable domain, filled in from reference TRBV7-9 and TRBJ2-7, reads DTGVSQNPRHKITKRGQNVTFRCDPISEHNRLYWYRQTLGQGPEFLTYFQNEAQLEKSRLLSDRFSAERPKGSFSTLEIQRTEQGDSAMYLCASSRTPISYEQYFGPGTRLTVT.